The clone carrying this T cell receptor (beta chain) occurred a few times. The antigen is not known. Losses at the gene ends were 5 bases for V and 4 bases for J; bases not matched to a gene: 6. The CDR3 is 14 residues long. Germline lookup yields CDR1 SGHNT and CDR2 YYREEE (reference sequence). These data are taken from a study of T cell clonotyping in hematopoietic cell transplantation. Study-wide findings and caveats: Pathologically expanded recipient clonotypes increased progressively from day 30 to day 180 as diversity fell.

Blood collection times were about day -28 and days 30, 100, 180 posttransplant. TCRdb keeps only in-frame clones here, not all; method: immunoSEQ multiplex PCR. The table records approximately 11,000 clones, less than 55% of them present only once. The receptor was derived from a male patient aged 45-60 years who had an allogeneic stem cell transplant from an unrelated donor, so the T cells may come from the graft donor. Some clones in this sample may be carry-over from other donors' samples. Here the sequenced sample was PBMCs, taken 30 days after allogeneic stem cell transplant. The V call is TRBV5-4, the J call TRBJ1-1; 9 bases align to TRBD1. CDR3 coding DNA: TGTGCCAGCAGTTCAGGGACAGGGTTCACTGAAGCTTTCTTT. This codes for CASSSGTGFTEAFF.